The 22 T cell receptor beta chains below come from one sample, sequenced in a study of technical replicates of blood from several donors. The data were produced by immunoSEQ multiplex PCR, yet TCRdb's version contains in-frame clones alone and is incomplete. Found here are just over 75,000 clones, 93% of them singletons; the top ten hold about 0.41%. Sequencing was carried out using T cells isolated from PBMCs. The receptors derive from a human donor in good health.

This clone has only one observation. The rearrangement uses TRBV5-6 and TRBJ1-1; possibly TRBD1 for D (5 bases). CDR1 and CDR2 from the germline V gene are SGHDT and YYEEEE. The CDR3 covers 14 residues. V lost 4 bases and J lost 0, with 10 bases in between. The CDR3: CASSPMDMNTEAFF. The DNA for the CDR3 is TGTGCCAGCAGCCCGATGGACATGAACACTGAAGCTTTCTTT.

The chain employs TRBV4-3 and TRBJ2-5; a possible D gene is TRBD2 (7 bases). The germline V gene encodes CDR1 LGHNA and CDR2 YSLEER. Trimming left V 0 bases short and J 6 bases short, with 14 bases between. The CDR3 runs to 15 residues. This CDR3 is CASSQDERGQQTQYF. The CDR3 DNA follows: TGCGCCAGCAGCCAAGATGAGCGGGGACAACAGACCCAGTACTTC.

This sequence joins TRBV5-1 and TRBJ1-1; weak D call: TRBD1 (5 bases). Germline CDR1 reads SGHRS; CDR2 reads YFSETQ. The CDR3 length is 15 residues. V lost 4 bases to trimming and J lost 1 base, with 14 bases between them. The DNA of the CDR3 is TGCGCCAGCAGCCGGTACACGGGGGGGAACACTGAAGCTTTCTTT. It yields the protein CASSRYTGGNTEAFF.

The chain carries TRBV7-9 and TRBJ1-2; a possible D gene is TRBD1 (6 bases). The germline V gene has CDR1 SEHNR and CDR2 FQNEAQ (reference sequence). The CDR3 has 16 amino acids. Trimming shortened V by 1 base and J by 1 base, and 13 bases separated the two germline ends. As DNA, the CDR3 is TGTGCCAGCAGCTTAGTTACAGGGATGCTTAACTATGGCTACACCTTC. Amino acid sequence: CASSLVTGMLNYGYTF.

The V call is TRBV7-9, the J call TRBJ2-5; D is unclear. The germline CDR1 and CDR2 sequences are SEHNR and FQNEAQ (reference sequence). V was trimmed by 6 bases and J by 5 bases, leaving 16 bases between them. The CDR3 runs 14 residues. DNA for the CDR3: TGTGCCAGCAGTCCTGGAACCCCCGGGGAGACCCAGTACTTC. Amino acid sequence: CASSPGTPGETQYF.

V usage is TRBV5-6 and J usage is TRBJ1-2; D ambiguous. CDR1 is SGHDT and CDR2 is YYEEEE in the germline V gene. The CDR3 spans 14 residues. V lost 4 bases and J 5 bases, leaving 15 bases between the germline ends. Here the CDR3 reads CASSQRMVRYGYTF. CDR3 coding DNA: TGTGCCAGCAGCCAGAGGATGGTTAGGTATGGCTACACCTTC.

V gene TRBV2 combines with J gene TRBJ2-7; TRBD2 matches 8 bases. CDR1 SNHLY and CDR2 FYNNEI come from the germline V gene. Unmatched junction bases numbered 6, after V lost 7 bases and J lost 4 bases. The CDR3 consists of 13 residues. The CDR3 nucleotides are TGTGCCAGCACTATTAGCGGGGCATACGAGCAGTACTTC. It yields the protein CASTISGAYEQYF. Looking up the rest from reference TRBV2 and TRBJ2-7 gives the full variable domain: EPEVTQTPSHQVTQMGQEVILRCVPISNHLYFYWYRQILGQKVEFLVSFYNNEISEKSEIFDDQFSVERPDGSNFTLKIRSTKLEDSAMYFCASTISGAYEQYFGPGTRLTVT.

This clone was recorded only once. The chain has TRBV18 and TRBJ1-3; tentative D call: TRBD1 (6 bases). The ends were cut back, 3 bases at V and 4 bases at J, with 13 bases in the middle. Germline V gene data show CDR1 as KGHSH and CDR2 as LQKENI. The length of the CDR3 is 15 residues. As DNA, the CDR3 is TGTGCCAGCTCACCTACTACAGGGTCGGGAAACACCATATATTTT. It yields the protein CASSPTTGSGNTIYF.

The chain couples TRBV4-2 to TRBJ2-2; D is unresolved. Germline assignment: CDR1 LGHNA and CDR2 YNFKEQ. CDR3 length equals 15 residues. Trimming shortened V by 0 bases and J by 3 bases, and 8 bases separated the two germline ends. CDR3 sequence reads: CASSQDRPYTGELFF. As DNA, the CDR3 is TGTGCCAGCAGCCAAGATCGTCCCTACACCGGGGAGCTGTTTTTT.

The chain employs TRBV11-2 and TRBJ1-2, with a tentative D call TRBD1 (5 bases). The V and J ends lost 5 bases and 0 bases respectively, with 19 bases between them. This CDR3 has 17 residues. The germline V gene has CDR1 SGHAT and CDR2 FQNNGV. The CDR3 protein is CASSGADKYSANYGYTF. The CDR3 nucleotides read TGTGCCAGCAGCGGGGCGGACAAATACAGTGCTAACTATGGCTACACCTTC.

CDR3 nucleotides: TGTGCCAGCAGTTACCCTCGACAGGGTGGCACCGGGGAGCTGTTTTTT. This gives the protein CASSYPRQGGTGELFF. The chain employs TRBV6-5 and TRBJ2-2, with TRBD1 matching over 7 bases. V lost 2 bases and J lost 4; bases outside the gene matches: 7. Germline CDR1 is MNHEY and CDR2 is SVGAGI. The length of the CDR3 is 16 residues.

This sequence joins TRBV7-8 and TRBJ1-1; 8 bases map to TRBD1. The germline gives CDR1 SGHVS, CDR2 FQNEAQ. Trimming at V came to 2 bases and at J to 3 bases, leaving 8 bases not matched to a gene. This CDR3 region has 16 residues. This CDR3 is CASSLPRDRSYTEAFF. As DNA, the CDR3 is TGTGCCAGCAGCTTACCCCGGGACAGGAGTTACACTGAAGCTTTCTTT.

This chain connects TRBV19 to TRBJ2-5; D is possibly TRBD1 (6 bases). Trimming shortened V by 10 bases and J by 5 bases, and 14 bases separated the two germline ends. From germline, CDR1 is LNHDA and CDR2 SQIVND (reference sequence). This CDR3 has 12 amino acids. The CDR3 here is CATRDTAETQYF. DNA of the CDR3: TGTGCCACCCGGGACACGGCGGAGACCCAGTACTTC.

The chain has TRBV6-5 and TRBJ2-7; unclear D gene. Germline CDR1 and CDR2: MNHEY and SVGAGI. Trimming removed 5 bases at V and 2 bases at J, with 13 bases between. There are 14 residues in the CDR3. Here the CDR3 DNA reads TGTGCCAGCAGTGACCCCCTGAGGCCCTACGAGCAGTACTTC. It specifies CASSDPLRPYEQYF.

As DNA, the CDR3 is TGCGCCAGCAGCTTGGACGGGACTAGCGGGGACTACGAGCAGTACTTC. It is translated as CASSLDGTSGDYEQYF. The J gene is TRBJ2-7, the V gene TRBV5-1, with 13 bases lining up with TRBD2. The CDR3 is 16 amino acids. With V trimmed by 0 bases and J by 3 bases, 3 bases remained unmatched. CDR1 is SGHRS, CDR2 YFSETQ, per germline.

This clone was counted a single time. CDR3 in DNA: TGTGCCAGCAGTTTAGAGGTGCAGCCCCAGCATTTT. Protein: CASSLEVQPQHF. The rearrangement uses TRBV28 and TRBJ1-5; D is uncertain. V gave up 2 bases and J gave up 7 bases, with 6 bases separating them. Germline assignment: CDR1 MDHEN and CDR2 SYDVKM. The CDR3 has 12 residues.

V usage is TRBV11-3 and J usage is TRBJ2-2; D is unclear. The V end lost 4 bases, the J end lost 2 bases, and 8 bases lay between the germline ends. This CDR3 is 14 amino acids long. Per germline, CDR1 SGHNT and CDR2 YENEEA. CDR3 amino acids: CASSSRPNTGELFF. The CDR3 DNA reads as TGTGCCAGCAGCTCCAGGCCTAACACCGGGGAGCTGTTTTTT.

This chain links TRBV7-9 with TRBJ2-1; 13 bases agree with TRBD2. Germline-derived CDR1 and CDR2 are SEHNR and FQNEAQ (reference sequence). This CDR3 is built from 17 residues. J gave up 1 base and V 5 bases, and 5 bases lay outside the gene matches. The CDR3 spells CASSGRTSGRSYNEQFF. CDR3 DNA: TGTGCCAGCAGCGGGAGGACTAGCGGGAGATCCTACAATGAGCAGTTCTTC.

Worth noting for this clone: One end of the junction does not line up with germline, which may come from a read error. This CDR3 reads CASSVGVNTGAFF. CDR3 sequence (DNA): TGTGCCAGCAGTGTCGGGGTGAACACTGGAGCTTTCTTT. The chain recombines TRBV5-6 with TRBJ1-1, with D hard to call. The CDR3 contains 13 residues. Germline V lookup: CDR1 SGHDT, CDR2 YYEEEE.

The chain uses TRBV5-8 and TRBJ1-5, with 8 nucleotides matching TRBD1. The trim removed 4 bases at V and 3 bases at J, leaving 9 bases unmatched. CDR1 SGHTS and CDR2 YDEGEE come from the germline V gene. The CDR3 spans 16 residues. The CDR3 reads CASSGSGQGHNQPQHF. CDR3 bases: TGTGCCAGCAGCGGGAGCGGACAGGGCCACAATCAGCCCCAGCATTTT.

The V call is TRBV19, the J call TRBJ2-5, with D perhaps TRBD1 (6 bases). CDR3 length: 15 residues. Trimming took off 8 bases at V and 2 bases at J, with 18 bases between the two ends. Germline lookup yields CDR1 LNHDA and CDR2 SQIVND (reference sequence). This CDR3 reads CASSPPGHKQETQYF. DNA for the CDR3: TGTGCCAGTTCCCCCCCGGGACACAAACAAGAGACCCAGTACTTC.

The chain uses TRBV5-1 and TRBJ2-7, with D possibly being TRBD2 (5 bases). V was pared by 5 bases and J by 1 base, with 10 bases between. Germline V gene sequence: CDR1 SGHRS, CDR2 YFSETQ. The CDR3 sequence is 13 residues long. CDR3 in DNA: TGCGCCAGCAGGGGTAGCGAATCCTACGAGCAGTACTTC. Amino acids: CASRGSESYEQYF.